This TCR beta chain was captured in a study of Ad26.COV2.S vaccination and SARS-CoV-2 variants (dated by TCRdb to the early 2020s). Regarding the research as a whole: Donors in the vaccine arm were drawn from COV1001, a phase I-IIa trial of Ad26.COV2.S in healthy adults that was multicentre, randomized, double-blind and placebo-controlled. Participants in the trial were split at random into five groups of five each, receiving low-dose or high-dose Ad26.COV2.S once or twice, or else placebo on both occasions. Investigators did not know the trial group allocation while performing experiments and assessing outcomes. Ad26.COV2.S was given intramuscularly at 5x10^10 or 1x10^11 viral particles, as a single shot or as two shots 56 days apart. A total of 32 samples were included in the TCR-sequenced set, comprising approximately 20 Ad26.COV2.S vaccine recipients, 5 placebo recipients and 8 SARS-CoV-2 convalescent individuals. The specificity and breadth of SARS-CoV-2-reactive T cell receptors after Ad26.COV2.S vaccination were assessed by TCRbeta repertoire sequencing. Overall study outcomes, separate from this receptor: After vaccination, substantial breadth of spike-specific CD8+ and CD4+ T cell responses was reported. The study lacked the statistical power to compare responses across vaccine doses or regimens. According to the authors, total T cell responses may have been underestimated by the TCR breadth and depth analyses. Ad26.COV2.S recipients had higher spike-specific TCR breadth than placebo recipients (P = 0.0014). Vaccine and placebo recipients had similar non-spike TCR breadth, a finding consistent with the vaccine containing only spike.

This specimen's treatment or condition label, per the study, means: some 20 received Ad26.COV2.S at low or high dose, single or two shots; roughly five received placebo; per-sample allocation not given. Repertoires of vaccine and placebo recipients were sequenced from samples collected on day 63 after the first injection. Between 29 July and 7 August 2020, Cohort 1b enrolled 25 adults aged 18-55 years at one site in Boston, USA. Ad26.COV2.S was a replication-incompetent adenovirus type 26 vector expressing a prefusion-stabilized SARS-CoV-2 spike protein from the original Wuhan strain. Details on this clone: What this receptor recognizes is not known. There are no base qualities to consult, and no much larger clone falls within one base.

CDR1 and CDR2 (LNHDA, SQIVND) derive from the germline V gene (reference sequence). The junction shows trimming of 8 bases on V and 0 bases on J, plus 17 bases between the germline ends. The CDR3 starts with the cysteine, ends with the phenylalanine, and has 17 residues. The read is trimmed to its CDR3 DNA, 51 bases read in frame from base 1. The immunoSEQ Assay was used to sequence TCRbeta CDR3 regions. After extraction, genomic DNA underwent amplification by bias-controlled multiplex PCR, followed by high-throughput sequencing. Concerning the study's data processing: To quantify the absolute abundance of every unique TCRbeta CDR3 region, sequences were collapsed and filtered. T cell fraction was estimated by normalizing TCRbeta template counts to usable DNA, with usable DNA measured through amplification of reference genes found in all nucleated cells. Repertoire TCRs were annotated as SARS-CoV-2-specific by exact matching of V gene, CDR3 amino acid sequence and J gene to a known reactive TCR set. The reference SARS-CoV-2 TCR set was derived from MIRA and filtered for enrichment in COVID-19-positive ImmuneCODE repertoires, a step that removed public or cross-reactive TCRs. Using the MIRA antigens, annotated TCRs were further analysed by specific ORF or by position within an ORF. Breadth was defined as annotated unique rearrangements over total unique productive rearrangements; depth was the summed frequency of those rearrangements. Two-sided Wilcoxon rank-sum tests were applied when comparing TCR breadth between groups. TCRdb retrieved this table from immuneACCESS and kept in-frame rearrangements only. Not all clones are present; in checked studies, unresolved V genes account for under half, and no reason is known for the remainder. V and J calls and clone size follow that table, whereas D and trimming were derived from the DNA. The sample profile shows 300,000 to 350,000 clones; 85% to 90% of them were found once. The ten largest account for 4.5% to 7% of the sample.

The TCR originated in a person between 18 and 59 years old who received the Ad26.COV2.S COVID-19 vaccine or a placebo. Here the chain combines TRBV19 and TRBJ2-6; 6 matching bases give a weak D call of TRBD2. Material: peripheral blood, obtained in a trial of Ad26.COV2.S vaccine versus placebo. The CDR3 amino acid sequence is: CASGGQELISGANVLTF. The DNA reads TGTGCCAGTGGAGGGCAGGAGCTTATCTCTGGGGCCAACGTCCTGACTTTC.